The rows below give T cell receptor beta chains drawn from one sample of a study of blood T cell repertoires in COVID-19. Assay: immunoSEQ multiplex PCR; the TCRdb copy retains only in-frame clones and omits some. The top ten hold 9.8% of the sample, which has more than 150,000 clones, approximately 85% seen once. Sequencing was performed on peripheral blood. These receptors were collected from a woman of 80 years or more with acute or convalescent COVID-19. The CDR3 runs from the conserved cysteine through the conserved F or W. A D gene is named only where the DNA matches it firmly.

v_call	d_call	j_call	cdr3_aa
TRBV10-3	.	TRBJ2-5	CAISESRNQETQYF
TRBV7-9	.	TRBJ2-7	CASSEYPPGEQYF
TRBV7-9	.	TRBJ1-6	CASSLEWGGGYNSPLHF
TRBV11-2	TRBD1	TRBJ1-3	CASSMGQGRSSGNTIYF
TRBV6-1	.	TRBJ1-1	CASSELVTEAFF
TRBV28	.	TRBJ1-1	CASSLWTVNTEAFF
TRBV5-4	.	TRBJ2-3	CASSLGATSTDTQYF
TRBV3-1/TRBV3-2	TRBD1	TRBJ1-3	CASTRTGVRSGNTIYF
TRBV14	.	TRBJ2-2	CASSQDWATTGELFF
TRBV25-1	.	TRBJ1-4	CASSREGGNEKLFF
TRBV7-2	TRBD2	TRBJ2-3	CASSLGRGSGDTQYF
TRBV6-1	.	TRBJ1-5	CASSTGGATQPQHF
TRBV6-5	.	TRBJ1-5	CASSYHRDNQPQHF
TRBV3-1/TRBV3-2	TRBD2	TRBJ2-7	CASSQAWGGGPYEQYF
TRBV3-1/TRBV3-2	.	TRBJ2-2	CATQPPGPNTGELFF
TRBV27	.	TRBJ1-5	CASSLGQGYNQPQHF
TRBV2	TRBD2	TRBJ2-1	CASSVGLASHSIF
TRBV5-4	TRBD2	TRBJ2-2	CASSSGTSGGDGTGELFF
TRBV5-1	.	TRBJ2-7	CASSLAAGPPSYEQYF
TRBV5-6	.	TRBJ1-1	CASSLQVGTEAFF
TRBV4-1	TRBD2	TRBJ2-3	CASSQDQSAGAYNTDTQYF
TRBV5-1	.	TRBJ1-2	CASSLLGSSLYGYTF
TRBV10-3	.	TRBJ1-3	CAISESGVLSGNTIYF
TRBV19	TRBD1	TRBJ2-1	CASSIDRGSYNEQFF
TRBV29-1	.	TRBJ1-5	CSVDEGGNQPQHF
TRBV6-5	.	TRBJ2-3	CASSYSWGVSDTQYF
TRBV10-3	.	TRBJ1-1	CAIRHRATNTEAFF
TRBV6-7	TRBD1	TRBJ1-5	CASSFKPGQENQPQHF
TRBV2	TRBD1	TRBJ2-1	CASRGDSSSYNEQFF
TRBV19	.	TRBJ2-5	CASSDRQETQYF
TRBV5-4	TRBD1	TRBJ1-2	CASSSDYRGSYTF
TRBV5-1	.	TRBJ2-2	CASSLSQGRVGELFF
TRBV21-1	.	TRBJ2-2	CASSLKTGGNNTGELFF
TRBV10-3	TRBD2	TRBJ2-2	CAISLTSGGLNTGELFF
TRBV5-1	TRBD2	TRBJ2-3	CASSLGSTSGGTRVDTQYF
TRBV30	.	TRBJ1-6	CAWKLDLNSPLHF
TRBV30	TRBD2	TRBJ2-5	CAWSVGLQETQYF
TRBV15	.	TRBJ1-4	CATGSGSPNEKLFF
TRBV9	TRBD1	TRBJ1-6	CASSGRDRGNSPLHF
TRBV30	.	TRBJ1-4	CAWSVGGVANEKLFF
TRBV25-1	TRBD1	TRBJ2-2	CASLGDRGVNGELFF
TRBV7-2	.	TRBJ1-2	CASSLEAGWNGYTF